A selection of T cell receptor beta chains follows, all from one sample in a study of CD8+CD57+ T cells in acquired aplastic anemia. TCRdb recomputed calls from the reads with MiXCR, one row per CDR3 protein. The sample lists some 150,000 distinct CDR3 sequences; around two fifths were seen once. Sequenced: sorted CD4+, CD8+, or CD8+CD57+ T cells (not recorded which) from PBMCs. All receptors derive from a human donor in good health, serving as a control. Each CDR3 is given with its conserved first and last residue. The D gene is left open where the match is weak. Rows may omit the clone size; those that give it use once, few, many or a size class.

d_call j_call v_call clone_size cdr3_aa cdr3_nt
. TRBJ2-7 TRBV12-3/TRBV12-4 many CASSLGLSSYEQYF TGTGCCAGCAGTTTGGGGTTATCCTCCTACGAGCAGTACTTC
. TRBJ2-2 TRBV9 many CASSVGAANTGELFF TGTGCCAGCAGCGTAGGGGCTGCGAACACCGGGGAGCTGTTTTTT
TRBD2 TRBJ2-7 TRBV20-1 . CSASGLLAGAEQYF TGCAGTGCTAGCGGATTACTAGCGGGGGCCGAGCAGTACTTC
. TRBJ2-5 TRBV5-6 . CASSLAVQREETQYF TGTGCCAGCAGCTTGGCGGTACAGAGAGAAGAGACCCAGTACTTC
TRBD2 TRBJ2-1 TRBV5-4 . CASILESGGINEQFF TGTGCCAGCATCTTGGAAAGCGGGGGGATCAATGAGCAGTTCTTC
TRBD1 TRBJ2-1 TRBV10-1 once CASSPDRGLDYNEQFF TGTGCCAGCAGTCCGGACAGGGGGCTTGACTACAATGAGCAGTTCTTC
. TRBJ2-3 TRBV2 once CASSQAGATDTQYF TGTGCCAGCAGTCAGGCGGGGGCCACAGATACGCAGTATTTT
TRBD2 TRBJ2-7 TRBV11-2 . CASSLQGLAGSLSYEQYF TGTGCCAGCAGCCTCCAGGGACTAGCGGGGTCCCTGTCCTACGAGCAGTACTTC
. TRBJ2-3 TRBV15 . CATSRDRGSDTQYF TGTGCCACCAGCAGAGATAGGGGGTCAGATACGCAGTATTTT
TRBD1 TRBJ2-7 TRBV20-1 many CSARDRVHEQYF TGCAGTGCCCGGGACAGGGTCCACGAGCAGTACTTC
. TRBJ2-2 TRBV19 many CASSGGGTGEPTVF TGTGCCAGTAGCGGAGGGGGGACCGGGGAACCAACGGTTTTT
. TRBJ1-1 TRBV3-1 many CASSQVGNTEAFF TGTGCCAGCAGCCAAGTTGGGAACACTGAAGCTTTCTTT
TRBD1 TRBJ1-2 TRBV10-1 . CASSEPPRTGETNYGYTF TGCGCCAGCAGTGAGCCTCCCCGGACAGGGGAAACTAACTATGGCTACACCTTC
. TRBJ1-1 TRBV3-1 few CASSQGWLTGEAFF TGTGCCAGCAGCCAAGGGTGGCTTACAGGTGAAGCTTTCTTT
TRBD2 TRBJ2-1 TRBV2 . CAGSPQRGSFSYNEQFF TGTGCCGGCAGTCCCCAGCGGGGCTCTTTCTCCTACAATGAGCAGTTCTTC
TRBD2 TRBJ2-5 TRBV20-1 many CSARRGLAGGEYF TGCAGTGCTAGACGGGGACTAGCGGGGGGCGAGTACTTC
. TRBJ1-6 TRBV6-1 . CASSGRDHDGSPLHF TGTGCCAGCAGCGGCCGGGACCACGATGGCTCACCCCTCCACTTT
TRBD1 TRBJ2-7 TRBV20-1 once CSAQAVDRGSYEQYF TGCAGTGCGCAAGCCGTGGACAGGGGCTCCTACGAGCAGTACTTC
. TRBJ1-2 TRBV20-1 many CSATGKHYGYTF TGCAGTGCTACAGGGAAGCACTATGGCTACACCTTC
. TRBJ1-2 TRBV5-1 few CASSPQAPGITDGYTF TGCGCCAGCAGTCCCCAGGCCCCGGGTATCACCGATGGCTACACCTTC
. TRBJ2-2 TRBV19 many CASRNTAGTGELFF TGTGCCAGTAGAAACACCGCGGGGACCGGGGAGCTGTTTTTT
TRBD2 TRBJ2-1 TRBV27 . CASSLRASGGTREFF TGTGCCAGCAGTTTAAGGGCTAGCGGGGGGACCCGTGAGTTCTTC
TRBD1 TRBJ2-1 TRBV2 many CASSPGTGNGNEQFF TGTGCCAGCAGCCCCGGGACAGGGAACGGCAATGAGCAGTTCTTC
. TRBJ2-7 TRBV25-1 few CARRGPYYEQYF TGTGCCCGCCGTGGACCTTACTACGAGCAGTACTTC
. TRBJ1-2 TRBV29-1 many CSVDGASNYGYTF TGCAGCGTTGACGGGGCTTCTAACTATGGCTACACCTTC
TRBD1 TRBJ1-2 TRBV6-4 . CASSPEGQGAFGYTF TGTGCCAGCAGTCCAGAGGGACAGGGGGCATTTGGCTACACCTTC
TRBD1 TRBJ1-2 TRBV12-5 many CASGLVPGGRGYTF TGTGCTAGTGGTTTGGTACCAGGGGGCAGAGGCTACACCTTC
TRBD1 TRBJ1-5 TRBV12-5 many CASGSAGQGRSNQPQHF TGTGCTAGTGGTTCCGCGGGACAGGGAAGGAGCAATCAGCCCCAGCATTTT
. TRBJ1-1 TRBV7-9 many CASSRWGVGEAFF TGTGCCAGCAGCCGCTGGGGGGTGGGTGAAGCTTTCTTT
. TRBJ1-1 TRBV29-1 many CSVEGGWRNTEAFF TGCAGCGTTGAGGGGGGATGGAGGAACACTGAAGCTTTCTTT
. TRBJ2-1 TRBV10-2 . CASTHRYGEEQFF TGCGCCAGCACCCACAGATATGGGGAGGAGCAGTTCTTC
. TRBJ2-1 TRBV20-1 . CSAVVGGYEQFF TGCAGTGCTGTGGTGGGGGGCTACGAGCAGTTCTTC
. TRBJ2-1 TRBV10-2 . CASSLGVTYNEQFF TGCGCCAGCAGTCTGGGGGTTACCTACAATGAGCAGTTCTTC
TRBD1 TRBJ1-2 TRBV20-1 many CSASRVSGQGCTF TGCAGTGCTAGTAGGGTTTCGGGACAGGGATGCACCTTC
TRBD2 TRBJ2-1 TRBV24-1 . CATRAGGAGYNEQFF TGTGCCACCAGAGCCGGGGGGGCCGGATACAATGAGCAGTTCTTC
. TRBJ2-7 TRBV19 many CASSIRDNSYEQYF TGTGCCAGTAGTATCAGGGACAACTCCTACGAGCAGTACTTC
TRBD2 TRBJ2-3 TRBV9 many CASTTGTSSSHTQYF TGTGCCAGCACCACCGGGACTAGCAGTTCACATACGCAGTATTTT
. TRBJ2-5 TRBV5-4 many CASSLVTAQETQYF TGTGCCAGCAGCTTGGTCACAGCCCAAGAGACCCAGTACTTC
TRBD1 TRBJ1-6 TRBV7-2 few CASSRDRAGSPLHF TGTGCCAGCAGCCGGGACAGGGCAGGTTCACCCCTCCACTTT
. TRBJ1-2 TRBV20-1 . CSASGGGGYTF TGCAGTGCTAGCGGAGGGGGTGGCTACACCTTC
TRBD1 TRBJ1-2 TRBV3-1 . CASSLGQVQSNGYTF TGTGCCAGCAGCCTAGGACAGGTGCAGTCGAATGGCTACACCTTC
. TRBJ1-5 TRBV3-1 once CASSQGNTGLSNQPQHF TGTGCCAGCAGCCAAGGTAACACAGGGTTAAGCAATCAGCCCCAGCATTTT
. TRBJ1-1 TRBV19 . CASSIQGMNTEAFF TGTGCCAGTAGTATTCAGGGGATGAACACTGAAGCTTTCTTT
. TRBJ1-2 TRBV4-2 . CASSQGPGASGYTF TGTGCCAGCAGCCAAGGTCCGGGGGCGAGTGGCTACACCTTC
. TRBJ2-6 TRBV5-4 many CASSLLISGANVLTF TGTGCCAGCAGCTTGCTCATCTCTGGGGCCAACGTCCTGACTTTC
. TRBJ1-6 TRBV11-2 . CASSFGGGYNSPLHF TGTGCCAGCAGCTTTGGGGGTGGCTATAATTCACCCCTCCACTTT